Below, 4 T cell receptor beta chains from the same sample are listed, as sequenced in a study of cytomegalovirus exposure and HLA in healthy donors. PCR employed 60 Vbeta and 13 Jbeta primers. Method: immunoSEQ multiplex PCR; TCRdb's copy keeps in-frame clones and lacks some. This table holds some 110,000 clones, 74% found once. The specimen sequenced was PBMCs. Receptors were obtained from a woman aged 45 to 65 in good health and CMV-seropositive.

The chain employs TRBV4-1 and TRBJ2-7, with 8 bases lining up with TRBD1. With V trimmed by 4 bases and J by 1 base, 6 bases remained unmatched. This CDR3 is built from 15 residues. Germline V gives CDR1 MGHRA, CDR2 YSYEKL. CDR3 bases: TGCGCCAGCAGCCTTCACAGGGGGAATTCCTACGAGCAGTACTTC. Translated, it gives CASSLHRGNSYEQYF.

This clone was counted once. The chain's CDR3 is CASSGRENTEAFF. Here the CDR3 DNA reads TGTGCCAGCAGTGGCCGGGAGAACACTGAAGCTTTCTTT. V is TRBV27 and J is TRBJ1-1, with D unresolved. The germline V gene encodes CDR1 MNHEY and CDR2 SMNVEV (reference sequence). The length of the CDR3 is 13 residues. Trimming stripped 5 bases from V and 1 base from J, with 8 bases between.

The V gene is TRBV11-1, the J gene TRBJ1-5; D remains unclear. With 2 bases removed from V and 0 bases from J, the gap between germline ends came to 5 bases. The V gene's germline CDR1 is SGHAT and CDR2 FQDESV (reference sequence). The CDR3 runs to 14 residues. This CDR3 reads CASSLRGSNQPQHF. The CDR3 DNA is TGTGCCAGCAGCTTACGGGGTAGCAATCAGCCCCAGCATTTT.

The chain couples TRBV4-2 to TRBJ2-1, with a weak D call TRBD1 (5 bases). V was clipped by 9 bases and J by 7 bases, with 13 bases between them. This CDR3 spans 12 amino acids. Germline values: CDR1 LGHNA, CDR2 YNFKEQ. This CDR3 reads CASRGIGNEQFF. The CDR3 DNA reads TGTGCCAGTAGGGGAATAGGAAATGAGCAGTTCTTC.